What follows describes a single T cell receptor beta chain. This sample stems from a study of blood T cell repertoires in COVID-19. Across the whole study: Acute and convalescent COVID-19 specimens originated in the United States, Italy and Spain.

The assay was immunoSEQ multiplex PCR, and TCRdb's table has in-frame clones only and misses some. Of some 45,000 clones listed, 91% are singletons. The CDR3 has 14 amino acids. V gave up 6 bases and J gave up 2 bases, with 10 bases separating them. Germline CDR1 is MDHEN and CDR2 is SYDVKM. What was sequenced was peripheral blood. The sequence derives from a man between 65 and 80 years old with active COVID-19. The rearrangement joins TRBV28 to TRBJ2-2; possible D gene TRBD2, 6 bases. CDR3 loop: CASRGSGNTGELFF. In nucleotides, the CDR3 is TGTGCCAGCAGGGGTAGCGGAAACACCGGGGAGCTGTTTTTT.